Presented here are 15 T cell receptor beta chains from one specimen sequenced in a study of breast tumors, draining lymph nodes, adjacent tissues. TCRdb fed the multiplex PCR reads into MiXCR, producing one record per CDR3 protein. The sample lists about 110,000 distinct CDR3 sequences; around 30% were seen once. Samples came from axillary lymph nodes draining the breast cancer. What was sequenced was axillary lymph node tissue. The receptors were gathered from a female donor with breast cancer. Some clones in this sample may be carry-over from other donors' samples.

In its sample, this clonotype was seen many times. A read error may produce the germline difference seen at one junction end. The chain is built from TRBV6-6 and TRBJ2-6; D may correspond to TRBD1 or TRBD2 (5 bases each). The CDR3 contains 17 residues. Germline CDR1 and CDR2: MNHNY and SVGAGI (reference sequence). CDR3 residues: CASSHSIGGSGANVLTF. Written as DNA, the CDR3 is TGTGCCAGCAGTCACTCGATTGGGGGATCTGGGGCCAACGTCCTGACTTTC.

Notes on this clonotype: Being one base from a much bigger clone, this may be a read error. V is TRBV27 and J is TRBJ2-1; D ambiguous. The CDR3 extends over 13 amino acids. The germline CDR1 and CDR2 sequences are MNHEY and SMNVEV (reference sequence). CDR3 in DNA: TGTGCCAGCAGTTTAGACCACTACAATGAGCAGCTCTTC. Protein: CASSLDHYNEQLF.

The J gene is TRBJ1-2, the V gene TRBV6-5; D might be TRBD1 (5 bases). Trimming cost V 0 bases and J 2 bases, with 10 bases left between them. The CDR3 totals 15 residues. Germline V gene data show CDR1 as MNHEY and CDR2 as SVGAGI. The CDR3 loop is CASSYSWGFNYGYTF. In DNA form, the CDR3 reads TGTGCCAGCAGTTACTCGTGGGGCTTCAACTATGGCTACACCTTC.

There are many counts of this clonotype. The V call is TRBV7-9, the J call TRBJ2-5; TRBD1 is a possible D gene (6 bases). CDR1 SEHNR and CDR2 FQNEAQ come from the germline V gene (reference sequence). The V gene lost 7 bases and the J gene lost 2 bases, with 11 bases spanning the gap. There are 13 residues in the CDR3. CDR3 nucleotide sequence: TGTGCCAGCAACCAGGGGCCTCAAGAGACCCAGTACTTC. Translating it yields CASNQGPQETQYF.

A few counts support this clonotype. The V call is TRBV19, the J call TRBJ1-1, with D maybe TRBD1 (6 bases). Looked up from germline, CDR1 is LNHDA and CDR2 is SQIVND (reference sequence). This CDR3 is 15 amino acids long. V lost 5 bases and J lost 5, with 18 bases in between. CDR3 region: CASSPSQGGRTEAFF. The CDR3 DNA sequence: TGTGCCAGTAGTCCCTCACAGGGCGGTCGGACTGAAGCTTTCTTT.

This clonotype was detected many times. This chain uses TRBV6-1 with TRBJ1-2; 8 positions agree with TRBD1. Germline V gene data show CDR1 as MNHNS and CDR2 as SASEGT. Unmatched junction bases numbered 5, after V lost 5 bases and J lost 3 bases. The CDR3 runs to 14 residues. The CDR3 protein is CASSRDRSYYGYTF. The CDR3 coding sequence is TGTGCCAGCAGTAGGGACAGGAGCTACTATGGCTACACCTTC.

This clonotype was counted a few times. This sequence joins TRBV20-1 and TRBJ2-7; TRBD1 aligns across 11 bases. With V trimmed by 5 bases and J by 1 base, 4 bases remained unmatched. The germline V gene has CDR1 DFQATT and CDR2 SNEGSKA (reference sequence). CDR3 length: 14 amino acids. CDR3 residues: CSAGRDRGSYEQYF. The CDR3 DNA follows: TGCAGTGCTGGCCGGGACAGGGGGTCCTACGAGCAGTACTTC.

The sample holds a few counts of this clonotype. The chain carries TRBV6-6 and TRBJ1-3; D ambiguous. This CDR3 contains 14 residues. V shed 6 bases and J shed 1 base, with 10 bases lying between them. The germline gives CDR1 MNHNY, CDR2 SVGAGI (reference sequence). The CDR3 protein is CASRKRSSGNTIYF. The CDR3 nucleotides are TGTGCCAGCAGAAAAAGGTCATCTGGAAACACCATATATTTT.

Details on this clonotype: A much larger clone is a single base away; this may be a read error. The V call is TRBV6-6, the J call TRBJ1-1, with D possibly TRBD1 on 6 matching bases. The germline V gene has CDR1 MNHNY and CDR2 SVGAGI (reference sequence). The CDR3 covers 16 residues. CDR3 coding DNA: TGTGCCAGCAGCTCACAGGGAGAATTAATGTCCACTGGAGCTTTCTTT. It specifies CASSSQGELMSTGAFF.

This clonotype was seen more than once but under ten times. One end of the junction does not line up with germline, which may come from a read error. The J gene is TRBJ2-1, the V gene TRBV9; unclear D gene. The germline V gene encodes CDR1 SGDLS and CDR2 YYNGEE. The CDR3 totals 15 residues. The DNA of the CDR3 is TGTGCCAGCAGCGTATCCCGCGGAAGGTCCTACGAGCCGTTCTTC. It is translated as CASSVSRGRSYEPFF.

This clonotype occurred many times. This chain links TRBV15 with TRBJ1-5; a possible D gene is TRBD1 (5 bases). The germline V gene has CDR1 LNHNV and CDR2 YYDKDF (reference sequence). Trimming took off 0 bases at V and 4 bases at J, with 10 bases between the two ends. The CDR3 runs 15 residues. CDR3 bases: TGTGCCACCAGCAGAGATATGGGGGGTAATCAGCCCCAGCATTTT. The encoded protein is CATSRDMGGNQPQHF. The full variable domain, in which reference TRBV15 and TRBJ1-5 provide the parts outside the CDR3, is DAMVIQNPRYQVTQFGKPVTLSCSQTLNHNVMYWYQQKSSQAPKLLFHYYDKDFNNEADTPDNFQSRRPNTSFCFLDIRSPGLGDTAMYLCATSRDMGGNQPQHFGDGTRLSIL.

The chain has TRBV5-1 and TRBJ1-5, with 8 nucleotides matching TRBD1. This CDR3 spans 14 amino acids. Unmatched junction bases numbered 1, after V lost 3 bases and J lost 2 bases. In germline, CDR1 is SGHRS, CDR2 YFSETQ. The CDR3 DNA follows: TGCGCCAGCAGCTCAGGGGGCGGCAATCAGCCCCAGCATTTT. Its protein is CASSSGGGNQPQHF. Supplemented by reference TRBV5-1 and TRBJ1-5, the full variable domain reads KAGVTQTPRYLIKTRGQQVTLSCSPISGHRSVSWYQQTPGQGLQFLFEYFSETQRNKGNFPGRFSGRQFSNSRSEMNVSTLELGDSALYLCASSSGGGNQPQHFGDGTRLSIL.

Ten or more counts support this clonotype. The chain recombines TRBV6-6 with TRBJ1-2, with D tentatively TRBD1 (5 bases). Between the trimmed V and J ends, which lost 10 bases and 4 bases, there was a span of 16 bases. The CDR3 covers 13 residues. The germline gives CDR1 MNHNY, CDR2 SVGAGI (reference sequence). The CDR3 spells CATVGLGGYGYTF. The CDR3 DNA reads as TGTGCCACCGTCGGTCTGGGGGGCTATGGCTACACCTTC.

There are a few counts of this clonotype. The rearrangement links TRBV7-2 to TRBJ1-1; perhaps TRBD1 as D (6 bases). Germline CDR1 and CDR2: SGHTA and FQGNSA. Trimming left V 2 bases short and J 5 bases short, with 9 bases between. This CDR3 has 13 residues. For the CDR3, the DNA is TGTGCCAGCAGCTTACAGGGGCGGACTGAAGCTTTCTTT. It translates to CASSLQGRTEAFF.

This chain uses TRBV10-3 with TRBJ1-1; D is unclear. V was cut by 2 bases and J by 1 base, with 8 bases left in between. The CDR3 runs to 14 residues. Per the germline V gene, CDR1 is ENHRY and CDR2 is SYGVKD. CDR3 loop: CAISERAENTEAFF. CDR3 coding DNA: TGTGCCATCAGTGAGCGAGCCGAGAACACTGAAGCTTTCTTT.